A selection of T cell receptor beta chains follows, all from one sample in a study of blood T cells in healthy people across ages. TCRdb re-called the 5' RACE reads through MiXCR, storing one row per CDR3 protein. The sample contains hundreds of thousands of distinct CDR3 sequences, roughly 43% of which appear only once. The sample consisted of blood. These receptor sequences come from a man aged 25 to 40 in good health. Each CDR3 is given with its conserved first and last residue. The order of the fields is J gene, D gene, clone size, V gene, CDR3 protein, CDR3 DNA. The D gene is left open where the match is weak. For some rows the clone size is stated as once, few or many, or as a class when expanded; others skip it.

TRBJ2-3,TRBD2,NA,TRBV3-1,CASSQAPGLAEKPSTDTQYF,TGTGCCAGCAGCCAGGCACCGGGACTAGCCGAAAAGCCTAGCACAGATACGCAGTATTTT
TRBJ2-6,NA,NA,TRBV4-2,CASSQDRTVSGANVLTF,TGTGCCAGCAGCCAAGATCGGACCGTCTCTGGGGCCAACGTCCTGACTTTC
TRBJ2-7,NA,few,TRBV3-1,CASSHSGEEQYF,TGTGCCAGCAGCCACTCAGGGGAAGAGCAGTACTTC
TRBJ2-1,NA,NA,TRBV12-3/TRBV12-4,CASSLAVKGGDEQFF,TGTGCCAGCAGTTTAGCGGTAAAGGGAGGCGATGAGCAGTTCTTC
TRBJ2-1,NA,many,TRBV11-1,CASKGRDHNEQFF,TGTGCCAGCAAAGGCAGGGACCACAATGAGCAGTTCTTC
TRBJ2-7,TRBD1,NA,TRBV7-9,CASSGRDRSYEQYF,TGTGCCAGCAGCGGCCGGGACAGATCCTACGAGCAGTACTTC
TRBJ1-5,NA,NA,TRBV4-2,CAGSQDPGESNQPQHF,TGTGCCGGCAGCCAAGATCCAGGGGAGAGCAATCAGCCCCAGCATTTT
TRBJ1-6,NA,few,TRBV27,CASSDLLREGSSPLHF,TGTGCCAGCAGTGACTTGCTCAGGGAAGGAAGTTCACCCCTCCACTTT
TRBJ1-6,NA,NA,TRBV12-3/TRBV12-4,CASSLYVEDSPLHF,TGTGCCAGCAGTTTATACGTGGAGGATTCACCCCTCCACTTT
TRBJ2-3,NA,NA,TRBV7-2,CASTTNFNTQYF,TGTGCCAGCACCACCAATTTCAATACGCAGTATTTT
TRBJ1-2,NA,NA,TRBV20-1,CSAPPTDLGYTF,TGCAGTGCTCCACCGACAGACTTAGGCTACACCTTC
TRBJ1-1,NA,few,TRBV7-8,CASSLRVHMNTEAFF,TGTGCCAGCAGCTTAAGAGTACACATGAACACTGAAGCTTTCTTT
TRBJ1-2,NA,NA,TRBV6-5,CASSYSGQGTNYGYTF,TGTGCCAGCAGTTACTCGGGGCAGGGAACTAACTATGGCTACACCTTC
TRBJ2-3,TRBD2,many,TRBV6-5,CASSPGGESDTQYF,TGTGCCAGCAGCCCGGGGGGGGAGTCAGATACGCAGTATTTT
TRBJ1-6,NA,NA,TRBV2,CASSVGAINSPLHF,TGTGCCAGCAGTGTTGGAGCTATTAATTCACCCCTCCACTTT
TRBJ2-7,NA,few,TRBV4-2,CASSSRGAEQYF,TGTGCCAGCAGCTCCCGAGGGGCCGAGCAGTACTTC
TRBJ2-6,TRBD2,NA,TRBV4-2,CASSLSRGGKGANVLTF,TGTGCCAGCAGCCTTTCCCGGGGGGGTAAGGGGGCCAACGTCCTGACTTTC
TRBJ1-4,TRBD1,NA,TRBV11-2,CASGSQGSNEKLFF,TGTGCCAGCGGATCACAGGGGAGTAATGAAAAACTGTTTTTT
TRBJ2-3,TRBD1,NA,TRBV9,CASSVERGRADTQYF,TGTGCCAGCAGCGTAGAGAGGGGGCGGGCAGATACGCAGTATTTT
TRBJ2-1,TRBD2,many,TRBV29-1,CSVEASGGSPEQFF,TGCAGCGTTGAGGCTAGCGGGGGTTCACCTGAGCAGTTCTTC
TRBJ1-2,TRBD1,NA,TRBV7-9,CASSLGQGDEGYTF,TGTGCCAGCAGCCTCGGACAGGGGGATGAGGGCTACACCTTC
TRBJ2-7,NA,NA,TRBV29-1,CSVELVGAYEQYF,TGCAGCGTTGAACTAGTCGGCGCCTACGAGCAGTACTTC
TRBJ2-1,NA,NA,TRBV28,CASRGQLGNEQFF,TGTGCCAGCAGAGGACAGTTGGGCAATGAGCAGTTCTTC
TRBJ2-5,NA,few,TRBV12-3/TRBV12-4,CASSLGPRETQYF,TGTGCCAGCAGTTTAGGTCCTCGAGAGACCCAGTACTTC
TRBJ2-5,NA,NA,TRBV29-1,CSVPLPPFRETQYF,TGCAGCGTCCCATTGCCCCCTTTCCGGGAGACCCAGTACTTC
TRBJ2-5,TRBD2,NA,TRBV20-1,CSARDATAGETQYF,TGCAGTGCTAGAGATGCGACAGCGGGGGAGACCCAGTACTTC
TRBJ2-7,NA,NA,TRBV5-1,CASSLALGEQREQYF,TGCGCCAGCAGCTTGGCGCTCGGGGAGCAAAGGGAGCAGTACTTC
TRBJ2-7,TRBD1,NA,TRBV16,CASSLDLGQEQYF,TGTGCCAGCAGCCTAGACCTGGGACAGGAGCAGTACTTC
TRBJ2-3,NA,NA,TRBV7-2,CASTRITDTQYF,TGTGCCAGCACCCGGATCACAGATACGCAGTATTTT
TRBJ2-4,TRBD1,few,TRBV2,CASDNWETGPTNIQYF,TGTGCCAGCGACAATTGGGAGACAGGGCCTACAAACATTCAGTACTTC
TRBJ1-2,NA,NA,TRBV19,CASNEGFYGYTF,TGTGCCAGCAACGAAGGCTTCTATGGCTACACCTTC
TRBJ2-7,NA,NA,TRBV11-1,CASSLGRDSWSSYEQYF,TGTGCCAGCAGCTTAGGACGGGACTCATGGAGCTCCTACGAGCAGTACTTC
TRBJ1-6,NA,many,TRBV28,CATNSVAGLNSPLHF,TGTGCCACCAACTCAGTTGCAGGGCTTAATTCACCCCTCCACTTT
TRBJ2-7,NA,NA,TRBV29-1,CSVRGGTSYEQYF,TGCAGCGTCAGAGGGGGGACGTCCTACGAGCAGTACTTC
TRBJ2-3,NA,NA,TRBV6-5,CASSPLYPGRADTQYF,TGTGCCAGCAGCCCACTTTACCCAGGGAGAGCAGATACGCAGTATTTT
TRBJ2-3,TRBD2,few,TRBV4-2,CASSFQYRGGSTDTQYF,TGTGCCAGTAGCTTCCAGTACCGCGGGGGTAGCACAGATACGCAGTATTTT
TRBJ2-5,NA,many,TRBV11-1,CASSLRTEETQYF,TGTGCCAGCAGCTTAAGGACAGAAGAGACCCAGTACTTC
TRBJ2-7,NA,few,TRBV6-2/TRBV6-3,CASSWEGPSYEQYF,TGTGCCAGCAGTTGGGAAGGGCCCTCCTACGAGCAGTACTTC
TRBJ2-7,TRBD1,NA,TRBV7-9,CASSPGTAPYEQYF,TGTGCCAGCAGCCCTGGGACAGCCCCCTACGAGCAGTACTTC
TRBJ2-3,TRBD2,NA,TRBV7-9,CASSLTSGFSTDTQYF,TGTGCCAGCTCTCTGACTAGCGGGTTCAGCACAGATACGCAGTATTTT